Listed here is a single TCR beta chain. The data are from a study of blood T cell repertoires in COVID-19. Study-level information: Two negative PCRs, clearance, or symptom resolution had been documented for recovered Cohort 3 donors.

With V trimmed by 6 bases and J by 4 bases, 4 bases remained unmatched. The CDR3 extends over 15 amino acids. CDR1 is MNHEY and CDR2 is SVGAGI in the germline V gene. Method: immunoSEQ multiplex PCR; TCRdb's copy keeps in-frame clones and lacks some. The sample gives approximately 150,000 clones, 70% to 80% of which show up once; about 20% is in the top ten. Sequences were obtained from PBMCs or T cells enriched from blood (not recorded which). The chain employs TRBV6-5 and TRBJ2-4, with 12 nucleotides matching TRBD2. The sequence was obtained from a woman aged 70-85 years in a cohort exposed to, infected with or recovered from COVID-19 (not recorded which). The CDR3 spells CASSKGTSGKNIQYF. The CDR3 nucleotides read TGTGCCAGCAGCAAGGGGACTAGCGGGAAAAACATTCAGTACTTC.